The following is a TCR beta chain sequence with its context. Original analysis: It was from reference gene primer amplification that nucleated cell counts were estimated. Clones were read by immunoSEQ multiplex PCR, and TCRdb kept only the in-frame ones, dropping some. The DNA gave D and trimming, while V, J and clone size come from that table. The sample records 72,000 or so clones, over 85% being singletons. This entry is derived from a study of blood T cell repertoires in COVID-19. As for the study in general: Researchers got acute and convalescent COVID-19 samples from the United States, Italy and Spain. T cells, B-cell-depleted T cells, or PBMCs supplied cDNA or gDNA.

The sample consisted of peripheral blood. The TCR sequence derives from a man between 60 and 75 years old with acute or convalescent COVID-19.

CDR3 sequence: CARSQGEQGEEKLFF. The DNA for the CDR3 is TGTGCCAGAAGCCAGGGAGAACAGGGAGAAGAAAAACTGTTTTTT. The V gene is TRBV5-3, the J gene TRBJ1-4, with TRBD1 as a possible D gene (6 bases). TRBV5-3 is an open reading frame, and its role is uncertain. Between the trimmed V and J ends, which lost 4 bases and 8 bases, there was a span of 18 bases. CDR3 length: 15 amino acids.